This T cell receptor (beta chain) derives from a study of cytomegalovirus exposure and HLA in healthy donors. Study-level information: Sequencing of 150 million to 200 million T cells in an earlier analysis found 90 million to 120 million unique TCR beta sequences.

With 60 Vbeta and 13 Jbeta primers, the PCR was carried out. Generated by immunoSEQ multiplex PCR, the TCRdb table keeps only in-frame clones and is missing some. This sample has fewer than 150,000 clones, with about four fifths found just once. Germline V lookup: CDR1 GTSNPN, CDR2 SVGIG (reference sequence). The CDR3 is made up of 14 amino acids. Trimming took 0 bases from V and 6 from J, leaving 9 bases between them. The genes are TRBV30 and TRBJ1-6; no clear D gene. The sequence derives from a man aged 35 to 55 in good health and CMV-seropositive. What was sequenced was PBMCs. CDR3 protein: CAWSVKQFNSPLHF. The CDR3, as DNA: TGTGCCTGGAGTGTAAAACAGTTTAATTCACCCCTCCACTTT.